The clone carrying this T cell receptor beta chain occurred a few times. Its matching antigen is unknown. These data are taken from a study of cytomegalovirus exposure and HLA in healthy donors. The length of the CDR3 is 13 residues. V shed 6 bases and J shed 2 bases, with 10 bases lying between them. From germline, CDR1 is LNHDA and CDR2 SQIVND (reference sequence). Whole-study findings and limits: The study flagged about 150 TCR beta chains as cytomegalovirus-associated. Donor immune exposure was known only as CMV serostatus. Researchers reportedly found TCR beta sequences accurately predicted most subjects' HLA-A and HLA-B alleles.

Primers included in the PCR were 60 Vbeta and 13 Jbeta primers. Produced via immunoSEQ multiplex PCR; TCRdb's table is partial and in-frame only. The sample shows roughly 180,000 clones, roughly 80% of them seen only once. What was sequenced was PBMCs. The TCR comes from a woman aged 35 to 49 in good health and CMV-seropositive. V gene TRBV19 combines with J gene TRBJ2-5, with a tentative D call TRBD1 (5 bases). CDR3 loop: CASRLRGQETQYF. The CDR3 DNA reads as TGTGCCAGTAGGTTAAGGGGTCAAGAGACCCAGTACTTC.